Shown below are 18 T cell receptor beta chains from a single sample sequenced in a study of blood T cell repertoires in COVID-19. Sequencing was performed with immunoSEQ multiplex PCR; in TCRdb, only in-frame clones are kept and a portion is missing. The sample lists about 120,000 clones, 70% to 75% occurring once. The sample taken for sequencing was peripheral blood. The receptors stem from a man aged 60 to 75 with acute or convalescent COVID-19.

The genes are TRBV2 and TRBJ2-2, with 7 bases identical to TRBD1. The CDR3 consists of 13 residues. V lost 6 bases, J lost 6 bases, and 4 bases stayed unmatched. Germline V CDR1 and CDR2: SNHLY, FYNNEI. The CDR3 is CASSQTGSGELFF. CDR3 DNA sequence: TGTGCCAGCAGCCAGACAGGGTCCGGGGAGCTGTTTTTT.

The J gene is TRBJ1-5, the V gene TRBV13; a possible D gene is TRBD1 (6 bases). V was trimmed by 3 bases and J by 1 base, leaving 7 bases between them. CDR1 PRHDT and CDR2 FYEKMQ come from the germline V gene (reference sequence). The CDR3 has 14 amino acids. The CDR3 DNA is TGTGCCAGCAGCTTCAGGGGCAGCAATCAGCCCCAGCATTTT. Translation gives CASSFRGSNQPQHF.

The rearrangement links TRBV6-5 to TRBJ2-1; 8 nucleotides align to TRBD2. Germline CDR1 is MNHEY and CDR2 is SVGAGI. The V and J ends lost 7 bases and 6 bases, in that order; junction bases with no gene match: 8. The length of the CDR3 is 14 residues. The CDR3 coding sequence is TGTGCCAGCATACCGGGAGGGCTGGGCAATGAGCAGTTCTTC. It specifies CASIPGGLGNEQFF.

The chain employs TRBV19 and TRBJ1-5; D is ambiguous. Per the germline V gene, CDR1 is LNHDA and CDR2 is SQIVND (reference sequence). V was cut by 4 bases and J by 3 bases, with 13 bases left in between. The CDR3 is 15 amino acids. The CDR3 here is CASSSWAGFNQPQHF. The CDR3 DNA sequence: TGTGCCAGTAGTAGCTGGGCAGGCTTCAATCAGCCCCAGCATTTT. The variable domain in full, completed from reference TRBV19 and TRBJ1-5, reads DGGITQSPKYLFRKEGQNVTLSCEQNLNHDAMYWYRQDPGQGLRLIYYSQIVNDFQKGDIAEGYSVSREKKESFPLTVTSAQKNPTAFYLCASSSWAGFNQPQHFGDGTRLSIL.

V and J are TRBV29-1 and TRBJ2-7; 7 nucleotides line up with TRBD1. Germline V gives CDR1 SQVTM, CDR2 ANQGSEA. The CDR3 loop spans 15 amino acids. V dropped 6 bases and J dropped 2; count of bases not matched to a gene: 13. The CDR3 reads CSVHFRDRDTYEQYF. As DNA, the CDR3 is TGCAGCGTGCACTTTCGAGACAGGGACACCTACGAGCAGTACTTC.

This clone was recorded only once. In DNA form, the CDR3 reads TGCGCCAGCAGCAAGGCCCAGGTTTCCTACAATGAGCAGTTCTTC. Protein: CASSKAQVSYNEQFF. V usage is TRBV10-2 and J usage is TRBJ2-1; D is unresolved. Deletions cut 6 bases from V and 1 base from J, with 13 bases between. CDR1 and CDR2 (germline): WSHSY, SAAADI. CDR3 length: 15 amino acids.

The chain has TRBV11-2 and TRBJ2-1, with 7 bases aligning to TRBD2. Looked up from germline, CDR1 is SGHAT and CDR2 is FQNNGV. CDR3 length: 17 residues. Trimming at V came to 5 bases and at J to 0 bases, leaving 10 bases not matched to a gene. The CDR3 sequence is CASSDTGRGNSYNEQFF. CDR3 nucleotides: TGTGCCAGCAGCGACACCGGGCGGGGGAACTCCTACAATGAGCAGTTCTTC.

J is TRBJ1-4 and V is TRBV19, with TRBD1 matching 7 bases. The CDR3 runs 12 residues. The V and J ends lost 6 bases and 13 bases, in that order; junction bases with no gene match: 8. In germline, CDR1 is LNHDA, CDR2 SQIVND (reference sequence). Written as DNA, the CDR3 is TGTGCCAGTAGCCGCAACAGGGGAGGACTGTTTTTT. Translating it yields CASSRNRGGLFF. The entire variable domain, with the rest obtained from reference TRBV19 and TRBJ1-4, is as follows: DGGITQSPKYLFRKEGQNVTLSCEQNLNHDAMYWYRQDPGQGLRLIYYSQIVNDFQKGDIAEGYSVSREKKESFPLTVTSAQKNPTAFYLCASSRNRGGLFFGSGTQLSVL.

Here the CDR3 reads CATSDPLQGLAGGAEQFF. Here the CDR3 DNA reads TGTGCCACCAGTGATCCCCTACAAGGACTAGCGGGAGGGGCTGAGCAGTTCTTC. V usage is TRBV24-1 and J usage is TRBJ2-1, with 15 nucleotides matching TRBD2. The J segment lost 9 bases and the V segment lost 3 bases, leaving 11 bases of the junction unmatched. Germline CDR1 reads KGHDR; CDR2 reads SFDVKD. This CDR3 spans 18 amino acids.

The CDR3 DNA reads as TGCGCCAGCAGCCGTGTGACAGGGGGCACTGAAGCTTTCTTT. Protein: CASSRVTGGTEAFF. The chain carries TRBV5-1 and TRBJ1-1, with 9 positions matching TRBD1. From germline, CDR1 is SGHRS and CDR2 YFSETQ. This CDR3 has 14 amino acids. Trimming took 4 bases from V and 4 from J; bases not matched to a gene: 5.

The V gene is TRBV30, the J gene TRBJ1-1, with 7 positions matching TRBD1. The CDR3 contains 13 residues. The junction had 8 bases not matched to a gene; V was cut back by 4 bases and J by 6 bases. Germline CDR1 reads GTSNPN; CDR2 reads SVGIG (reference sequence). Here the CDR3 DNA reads TGTGCCTGGATGAAGGACAGGATCTCTGAAGCTTTCTTT. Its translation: CAWMKDRISEAFF.

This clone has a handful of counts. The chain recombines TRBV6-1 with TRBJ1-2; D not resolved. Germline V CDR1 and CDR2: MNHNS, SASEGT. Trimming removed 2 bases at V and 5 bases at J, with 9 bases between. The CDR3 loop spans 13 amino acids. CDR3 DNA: TGTGCCAGCAGTGAATTGGGCTCATATGGCTACACCTTC. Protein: CASSELGSYGYTF.

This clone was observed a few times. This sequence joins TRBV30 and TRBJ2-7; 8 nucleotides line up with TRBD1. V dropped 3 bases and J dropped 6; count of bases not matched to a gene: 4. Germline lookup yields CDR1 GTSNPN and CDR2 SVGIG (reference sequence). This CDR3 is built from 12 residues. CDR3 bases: TGTGCCTGGAGGGCAGGGGGCGGCGAGCAGTACTTC. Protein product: CAWRAGGGEQYF.

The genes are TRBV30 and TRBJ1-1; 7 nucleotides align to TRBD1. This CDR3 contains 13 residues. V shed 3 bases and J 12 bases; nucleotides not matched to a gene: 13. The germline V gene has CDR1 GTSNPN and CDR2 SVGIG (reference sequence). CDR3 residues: CAWSFSQTGRSFF. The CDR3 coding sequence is TGTGCCTGGAGCTTTTCACAGACAGGGAGATCTTTCTTT.

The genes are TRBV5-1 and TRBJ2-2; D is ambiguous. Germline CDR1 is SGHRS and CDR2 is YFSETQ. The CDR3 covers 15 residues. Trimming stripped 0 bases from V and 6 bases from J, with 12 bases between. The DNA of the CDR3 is TGCGCCAGCAGCTTGGCAGGATACCAGGCCGGGGAGCTGTTTTTT. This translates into CASSLAGYQAGELFF.

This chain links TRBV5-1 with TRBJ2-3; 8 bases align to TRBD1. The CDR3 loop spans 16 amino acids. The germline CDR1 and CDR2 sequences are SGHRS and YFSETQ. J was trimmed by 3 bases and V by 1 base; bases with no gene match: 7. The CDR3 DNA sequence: TGCGCCAGCAGCTTGCTGGACAGGGAAACTACAGATACGCAGTATTTT. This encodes CASSLLDRETTDTQYF.

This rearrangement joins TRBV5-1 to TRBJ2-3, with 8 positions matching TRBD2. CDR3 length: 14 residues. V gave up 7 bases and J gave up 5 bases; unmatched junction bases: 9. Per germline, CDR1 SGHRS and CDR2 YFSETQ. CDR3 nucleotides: TGCGCCAGCGCATCGGGGGGGCGGAGAGATACGCAGTATTTT. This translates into CASASGGRRDTQYF.

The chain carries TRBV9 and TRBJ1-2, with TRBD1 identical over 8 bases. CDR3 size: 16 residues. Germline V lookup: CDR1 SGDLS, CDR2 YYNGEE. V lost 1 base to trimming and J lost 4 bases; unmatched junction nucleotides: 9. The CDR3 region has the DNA TGTGCCAGCAGCGTACACGTAGGAGGACAGGGCTATGGCTACACCTTC. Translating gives CASSVHVGGQGYGYTF.